This TCR beta chain was identified during a study of siplizumab effects on memory and regulatory T cells. Findings and limits, study-wide: A major contribution to the alloresponse seemed to be made by naive T cells, which seemed more diverse than memory cells.

Trimming stripped 1 base from V and 3 bases from J, with 5 bases between. This CDR3 is 13 amino acids long. Germline V gene sequence: CDR1 SGHAT, CDR2 FQNNGV. In regard to this clone: Its antigen is unknown.

Generated by immunoSEQ multiplex PCR, the TCRdb table keeps only in-frame clones and is missing some. Among approximately 50,000 clones listed, 85% to 95% were seen once. The sequence was obtained from a human donor in good health. Specimen: CD8+ T cells sorted from blood. V and J are TRBV11-2 and TRBJ2-3; D gene unclear. CDR3 amino acids: CASSLVVTDTQYF. In DNA form, the CDR3 reads TGTGCCAGCAGCTTAGTTGTGACAGATACGCAGTATTTT.